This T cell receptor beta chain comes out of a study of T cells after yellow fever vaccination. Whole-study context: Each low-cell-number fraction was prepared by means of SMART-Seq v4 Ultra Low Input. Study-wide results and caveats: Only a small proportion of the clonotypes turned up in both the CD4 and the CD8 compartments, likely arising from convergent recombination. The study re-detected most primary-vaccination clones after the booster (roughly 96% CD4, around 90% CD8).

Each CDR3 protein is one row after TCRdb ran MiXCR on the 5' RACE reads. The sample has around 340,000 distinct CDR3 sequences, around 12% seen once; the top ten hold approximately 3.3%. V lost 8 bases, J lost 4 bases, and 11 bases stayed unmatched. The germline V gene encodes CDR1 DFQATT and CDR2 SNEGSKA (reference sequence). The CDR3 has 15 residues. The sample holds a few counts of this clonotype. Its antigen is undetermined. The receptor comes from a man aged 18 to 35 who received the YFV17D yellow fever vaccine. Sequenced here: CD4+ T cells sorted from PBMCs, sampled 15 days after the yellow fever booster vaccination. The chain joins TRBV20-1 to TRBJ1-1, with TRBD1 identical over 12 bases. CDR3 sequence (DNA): TGCAGTCTCCATGGCGGGACAGGGGGCTTCACTGAAGCTTTCTTT. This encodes CSLHGGTGGFTEAFF.